The 22 T cell receptor beta chains given below trace back to one sample, sequenced in a study of blood T cell repertoires in COVID-19. TCRdb keeps only in-frame clones here, not all; method: immunoSEQ multiplex PCR. In the table there are over 80,000 clones, about nine tenths of which are singletons. The sequenced material came from peripheral blood. All receptors come from a man between 45 and 60 years old with acute or convalescent COVID-19.

This clone appeared a single time. This sequence joins TRBV10-1 and TRBJ2-7; 9 positions agree with TRBD2. This CDR3 spans 15 amino acids. Germline loops: CDR1 WNHNN, CDR2 SYGVQD (reference sequence). J gave up 9 bases and V 6 bases, and 15 bases lay outside the gene matches. The CDR3 DNA is TGCGCCAGCAGCATGGGGAGTGTAGCGGGAGATCGGCAGTACTTC. It encodes CASSMGSVAGDRQYF.

The chain links TRBV7-8 to TRBJ2-1, with 8 bases that match TRBD2. CDR1 is SGHVS and CDR2 is FQNEAQ in the germline V gene. With V trimmed by 5 bases and J by 2 bases, 5 bases remained unmatched. The CDR3 is 15 amino acids. CDR3 nucleotide sequence: TGTGCCAGCAGCCTCCGGGAGGGCCCCTACAATGAGCAGTTCTTC. Translating it yields CASSLREGPYNEQFF.

V gene TRBV5-5 combines with J gene TRBJ2-7; maybe TRBD1 (6 bases). CDR1 and CDR2 from the germline V gene are SGHKS and YYEKEE (reference sequence). Trimming removed 3 bases at V and 4 bases at J, with 20 bases between. The CDR3 loop spans 16 amino acids. CDR3 sequence: CASSSPGRRQGYEQYF. Written as DNA, the CDR3 is TGTGCCAGCAGCTCTCCGGGCCGGCGGCAGGGGTACGAGCAGTACTTC.

V usage is TRBV29-1 and J usage is TRBJ2-7; 7 nucleotides match TRBD1. The germline V gene has CDR1 SQVTM and CDR2 ANQGSEA. This CDR3 contains 13 residues. J gave up 4 bases and V 4 bases, and 7 bases lay outside the gene matches. CDR3 nucleotides: TGCAGCGTTGGTAGCTCGACAGGGTACGAGCAGTACTTC. This codes for CSVGSSTGYEQYF.

The chain employs TRBV5-4 and TRBJ2-5, with TRBD1 matching over 7 bases. The CDR3 totals 15 residues. Trimming took 3 bases from V and 5 from J; bases not matched to a gene: 10. Per the germline V gene, CDR1 is SGHNT and CDR2 is YYREEE (reference sequence). The CDR3 reads CASSSPGGERETQYF. The CDR3 DNA reads as TGTGCCAGCAGCTCCCCAGGGGGAGAGAGGGAGACCCAGTACTTC.

The chain has TRBV19 and TRBJ2-7; tentatively, D is TRBD1 (6 bases). This CDR3 is built from 13 residues. Deletions cut 10 bases from V and 4 bases from J, with 17 bases between. The germline V gene has CDR1 LNHDA and CDR2 SQIVND (reference sequence). The CDR3 loop reads CATAGTPPYEQYF. Here the CDR3 DNA reads TGTGCCACCGCCGGGACACCTCCTTACGAGCAGTACTTC.

V gene TRBV11-2 combines with J gene TRBJ1-2; perhaps TRBD1 as D (5 bases). Trimming cost V 8 bases and J 4 bases, with 23 bases left between them. Germline lookup yields CDR1 SGHAT and CDR2 FQNNGV. The CDR3 covers 16 residues. The CDR3 sequence: CASGATGPGGSYGYTF. DNA of the CDR3: TGTGCCAGCGGGGCCACCGGGCCCGGGGGGAGCTATGGCTACACCTTC.

The chain employs TRBV5-6 and TRBJ2-7, with 8 bases matching TRBD2. CDR1 and CDR2 from the germline V gene are SGHDT and YYEEEE. V shed 4 bases and J 4 bases; nucleotides not matched to a gene: 13. The CDR3 consists of 16 residues. The CDR3 DNA sequence: TGTGCCAGCAGCCCGGGGGGGACCTATAGGAAATACGAGCAGTACTTC. This gives the protein CASSPGGTYRKYEQYF.

This clone is a singleton in its sample. The chain has TRBV18 and TRBJ2-7; 8 nucleotides agree with TRBD1. This CDR3 contains 17 residues. CDR1 is KGHSH and CDR2 is LQKENI in the germline V gene. The trim removed 4 bases at V and 3 bases at J, leaving 14 bases unmatched. The CDR3 region is CASSRQGASLMLYEQYF. The CDR3 DNA is TGTGCCAGCTCACGGCAGGGGGCTTCCCTAATGCTCTACGAGCAGTACTTC. The full variable domain, with the rest looked up from reference TRBV18 and TRBJ2-7, is NAGVMQNPRHLVRRRGQEARLRCSPMKGHSHVYWYRQLPEEGLKFMVYLQKENIIDESGMPKERFSAEFPKEGPSILRIQQVVRGDSAAYFCASSRQGASLMLYEQYFGPGTRLTVT.

This clone was seen a few times. This chain uses TRBV7-9 with TRBJ1-4; 10 bases fit TRBD1. Trimming cost V 5 bases and J 4 bases; bases outside gene matches: 4. CDR1 and CDR2 from the germline V gene are SEHNR and FQNEAQ (reference sequence). The CDR3 totals 15 residues. CDR3 sequence: CASSVGTGVNEKLFF. In DNA form, the CDR3 reads TGTGCCAGCAGCGTTGGGACAGGGGTTAATGAAAAACTGTTTTTT.

The rearrangement links TRBV19 to TRBJ1-2; a weak D match, TRBD1 (6 bases). The CDR3 totals 15 residues. CDR1 is LNHDA, CDR2 SQIVND, per germline (reference sequence). Trimming took off 0 bases at V and 8 bases at J, with 16 bases between the two ends. In DNA, the CDR3 is TGTGCCAGTAGTATAGATCGGCGGACAGTGTACGGCTACACCTTC. Its protein product is CASSIDRRTVYGYTF.

This clone came up a few times. V is TRBV24-1 and J is TRBJ2-1, with no clear D. Trimming cost V 8 bases and J 0 bases, with 7 bases left between them. The germline gives CDR1 KGHDR, CDR2 SFDVKD. The CDR3 loop spans 13 amino acids. The CDR3 nucleotides are TGTGCCACCACAGGTGGCTCCTACAATGAGCAGTTCTTC. It translates to CATTGGSYNEQFF.

This clone was observed once. The chain links TRBV6-4 to TRBJ1-2, with a tentative D call TRBD1 (6 bases). The germline V and J ends were trimmed by 2 bases and 5 bases, with 15 bases remaining between them. The germline V gene has CDR1 MRHNA and CDR2 SNTAGT. CDR3 length equals 15 residues. CDR3 coding DNA: TGTGCCAGCAGTGACGGAACGGGGGGGCGGTATGGCTACACCTTC. Amino acids: CASSDGTGGRYGYTF.

This chain connects TRBV28 to TRBJ1-1; D is undetermined. Trimming shortened V by 5 bases and J by 0 bases, and 22 bases separated the two germline ends. CDR1 MDHEN and CDR2 SYDVKM come from the germline V gene. The CDR3 extends over 18 amino acids. In nucleotides, the CDR3 is TGTGCCAGCAGTCCGAGGCGTTGGGAGAACCTCATGAACACTGAAGCTTTCTTT. It encodes CASSPRRWENLMNTEAFF.

The V call is TRBV2, the J call TRBJ1-5; 8 bases are shared with TRBD1. This CDR3 comprises 15 residues. Per the germline V gene, CDR1 is SNHLY and CDR2 is FYNNEI. After removal of 2 bases from V and 1 base from J, the junction contained 1 base not matched to a gene. The CDR3 spells CASSEQGASNQPQHF. CDR3 in DNA: TGTGCCAGCAGTGAACAGGGGGCGAGCAATCAGCCCCAGCATTTT.

V usage is TRBV7-9 and J usage is TRBJ2-1; TRBD2 matches at 13 bases. J gave up 2 bases and V 4 bases, and 8 bases lay outside the gene matches. The CDR3 runs 18 residues. Germline CDR1 SEHNR, CDR2 FQNEAQ (reference sequence). CDR3 nucleotides: TGTGCCAGCAGCTCTTGGACTAGCGGGAGAAGGGCCTACAATGAGCAGTTCTTC. This encodes CASSSWTSGRRAYNEQFF. Using reference TRBV7-9 and TRBJ2-1 for the parts outside the CDR3, the full variable domain is DTGVSQNPRHKITKRGQNVTFRCDPISEHNRLYWYRQTLGQGPEFLTYFQNEAQLEKSRLLSDRFSAERPKGSFSTLEIQRTEQGDSAMYLCASSSWTSGRRAYNEQFFGPGTRLTVL.

The V call is TRBV2, the J call TRBJ1-2, with 7 nucleotides matching TRBD1. Germline CDR1 is SNHLY and CDR2 is FYNNEI. V trimming: 6 bases; J trimming: 4 bases; junction bases outside the gene matches: 8. The CDR3 consists of 14 residues. In DNA form, the CDR3 reads TGTGCCAGCAGCCCTACCGGGACAGCCTATGGCTACACCTTC. Its translation is CASSPTGTAYGYTF.

This clone showed up just once. The chain recombines TRBV7-9 with TRBJ2-5; 8 bases line up with TRBD2. From germline, CDR1 is SEHNR and CDR2 FQNEAQ (reference sequence). Trimming removed 2 bases from V and 9 bases from J; junction bases left unmatched: 11. This CDR3 comprises 15 residues. The DNA for the CDR3 is TGTGCCAGCAGCTTATCACGGGAGGGCCTCAAACCCCAGTACTTC. Translation: CASSLSREGLKPQYF.

The V gene is TRBV28, the J gene TRBJ1-5, with D maybe TRBD1 (6 bases). The germline V gene has CDR1 MDHEN and CDR2 SYDVKM. The CDR3 runs to 14 residues. V was cut by 6 bases and J by 5 bases, with 14 bases left in between. CDR3 loop: CASRSPRGDQPQHF. The CDR3 nucleotides are TGTGCCAGCAGATCCCCCAGGGGTGATCAGCCCCAGCATTTT. Combining the CDR3 with reference TRBV28 and TRBJ1-5 gives the whole variable domain DVKVTQSSRYLVKRTGEKVFLECVQDMDHENMFWYRQDPGLGLRLIYFSYDVKMKEKGDIPEGYSVSREKKERFSLILESASTNQTSMYLCASRSPRGDQPQHFGDGTRLSIL.

This chain connects TRBV6-6 to TRBJ1-5; no reliable D call. Germline values: CDR1 MNHNY, CDR2 SVGAGI (reference sequence). The CDR3 is 14 residues long. V was pared by 1 base and J by 7 bases, with 11 bases between. CDR3 nucleotide sequence: TGTGCCAGCAGTTACTTGGGGAGGGAACAGCCCCAGCATTTT. This translates into CASSYLGREQPQHF.

The sample holds a few counts of this clone. J is TRBJ2-1 and V is TRBV5-1, with TRBD2 matching 11 bases. J was trimmed by 6 bases and V by 3 bases; bases with no gene match: 11. CDR1 is SGHRS and CDR2 is YFSETQ in the germline V gene. The CDR3 is made up of 17 amino acids. The CDR3 loop is CASSWSAGTSGPNEQFF. The DNA for the CDR3 is TGCGCCAGCAGCTGGTCGGCCGGGACTAGCGGTCCCAATGAGCAGTTCTTC.

CDR3 residues: CASSPSEVRKTQYF. DNA for the CDR3: TGTGCCAGCTCGCCTTCCGAGGTCCGCAAGACCCAGTACTTC. J is TRBJ2-5 and V is TRBV18; D uncertain. Trimming removed 6 bases from V and 6 bases from J, with 17 bases in between. Germline assignment: CDR1 KGHSH and CDR2 LQKENI. The CDR3 is made up of 14 amino acids.